This T cell receptor (beta chain) appears in the sequencing data of a study of T-cell reconstitution after alpha-beta-depleted transplantation in children. Notes on the study in general: Some patients owed their high day-60 TCRbeta diversity to surviving recipient T cells and thymic progenitors. Reported findings indicate that, about two months after transplant, alpha-beta T cells came from several hundred expanded clones, which were derived from non-depleted graft cells. Among T cells one year after transplant, newly produced cells accounted for most counts and diversity.

This clonotype was seen many times. Its specificity is not known. This CDR3 is 14 amino acids long. V shed 6 bases and J shed 2 bases, with 13 bases lying between them. Researchers prepared the TCRbeta library using unique molecular identifiers, the study reports. TCRdb reprocessed the PCR reads with MiXCR, giving one entry per CDR3 protein. The table lists 700,000 to 950,000 distinct CDR3 sequences, under 20% of them singletons. Sample: PBMCs, mostly from graft donor cells, taken 360 days after TCRalphabeta/CD19-depleted stem cell transplant. This TCR came from a male patient aged 10-17 years who had a stem cell transplant for acute lymphoblastic leukemia, so the T cells may come from the graft donor. The chain joins TRBV12-3 or TRBV12-4 to TRBJ2-5; D possibly matches TRBD1 or TRBD2 (5 bases each). This CDR3 reads CASSPGREQETQYF. The CDR3 DNA reads TGTGCCAGCAGCCCGGGACGGGAACAAGAGACCCAGTACTTC.